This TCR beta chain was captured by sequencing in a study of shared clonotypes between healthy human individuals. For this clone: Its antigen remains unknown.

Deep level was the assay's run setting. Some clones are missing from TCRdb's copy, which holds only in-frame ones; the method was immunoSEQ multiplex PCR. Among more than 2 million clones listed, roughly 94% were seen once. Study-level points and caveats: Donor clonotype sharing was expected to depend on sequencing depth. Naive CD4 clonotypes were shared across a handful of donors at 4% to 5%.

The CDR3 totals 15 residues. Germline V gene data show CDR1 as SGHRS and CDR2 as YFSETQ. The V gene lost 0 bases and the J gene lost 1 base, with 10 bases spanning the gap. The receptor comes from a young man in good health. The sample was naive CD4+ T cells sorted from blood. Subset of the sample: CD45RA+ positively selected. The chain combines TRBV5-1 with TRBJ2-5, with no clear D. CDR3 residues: CASSLVGSSQETQYF. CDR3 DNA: TGCGCCAGCAGCTTGGTTGGTAGCTCCCAAGAGACCCAGTACTTC.